The rows below give T cell receptor beta chains drawn from one sample of a study of T cell responses to AZD1222 COVID-19 vaccine. Produced via immunoSEQ multiplex PCR; TCRdb's table is partial and in-frame only. The data hold about 120,000 clones, with roughly 91% observed a single time. The source was peripheral blood, collected 28 days after the second AZD1222 dose. Receptors were obtained from an adult who received the AZD1222 COVID-19 vaccine. Both conserved end residues are part of each CDR3. The order of the fields is CDR3 length, J gene, D gene, V gene, clone size, CDR3 protein. The D gene is left open where the match is weak. Clone size is stated in some rows and not others, as once, few, many or a class when expanded.

CDR3 length: 17; J gene: TRBJ2-3; D gene: TRBD2; V gene: TRBV5-4; clone size: .; CDR3 protein: CASSSSRLAGGWDTQYF
CDR3 length: 13; J gene: TRBJ1-2; D gene: .; V gene: TRBV19; clone size: .; CDR3 protein: CATARAGDYGYTF
CDR3 length: 13; J gene: TRBJ2-7; D gene: .; V gene: TRBV12-3/TRBV12-4; clone size: .; CDR3 protein: CASSPREKYEQYF
CDR3 length: 13; J gene: TRBJ1-2; D gene: .; V gene: TRBV14; clone size: .; CDR3 protein: CASSQGGIAGYTF
CDR3 length: 15; J gene: TRBJ2-1; D gene: .; V gene: TRBV10-2; clone size: .; CDR3 protein: CASSETGNINNEQFF
CDR3 length: 16; J gene: TRBJ2-4; D gene: TRBD1; V gene: TRBV10-2; clone size: .; CDR3 protein: CASSERGTGLGDIQYF
CDR3 length: 15; J gene: TRBJ2-7; D gene: .; V gene: TRBV7-3; clone size: .; CDR3 protein: CASSLGGDSSYEQYF
CDR3 length: 15; J gene: TRBJ2-1; D gene: .; V gene: TRBV6-2/TRBV6-3; clone size: .; CDR3 protein: CASSYSSLAYNEQFF
CDR3 length: 12; J gene: TRBJ2-5; D gene: TRBD1; V gene: TRBV29-1; clone size: .; CDR3 protein: CSVGQGLGTQYF
CDR3 length: 15; J gene: TRBJ1-2; D gene: TRBD1; V gene: TRBV19; clone size: .; CDR3 protein: CASSIRRQGAAGYTF
CDR3 length: 15; J gene: TRBJ2-1; D gene: .; V gene: TRBV18; clone size: .; CDR3 protein: CASSLRQGTFNEQFF
CDR3 length: 11; J gene: TRBJ1-2; D gene: .; V gene: TRBV5-6; clone size: .; CDR3 protein: CASSLGYGYTF
CDR3 length: 16; J gene: TRBJ2-3; D gene: .; V gene: TRBV10-1; clone size: .; CDR3 protein: CASSSRDPQGKDTQYF
CDR3 length: 12; J gene: TRBJ2-7; D gene: TRBD2; V gene: TRBV29-1; clone size: .; CDR3 protein: CSVTTSGYEQYF
CDR3 length: 16; J gene: TRBJ1-1; D gene: .; V gene: TRBV2; clone size: .; CDR3 protein: CASSSWVRGPEAEAFF
CDR3 length: 14; J gene: TRBJ2-3; D gene: .; V gene: TRBV5-1; clone size: .; CDR3 protein: CASSFGGNTDTQYF
CDR3 length: 13; J gene: TRBJ1-5; D gene: .; V gene: TRBV5-1; clone size: .; CDR3 protein: CASSLTGNQPQHF
CDR3 length: 16; J gene: TRBJ2-5; D gene: TRBD2; V gene: TRBV27; clone size: .; CDR3 protein: CASSPTRLAGQETQYF
CDR3 length: 18; J gene: TRBJ1-6; D gene: .; V gene: TRBV4-2; clone size: .; CDR3 protein: CASSQEVRGYSDNSPLHF
CDR3 length: 12; J gene: TRBJ2-7; D gene: .; V gene: TRBV7-2; clone size: .; CDR3 protein: CASSLTGYEQYF
CDR3 length: 15; J gene: TRBJ2-7; D gene: TRBD2; V gene: TRBV2; clone size: .; CDR3 protein: CASARPSGSPDEQYF
CDR3 length: 12; J gene: TRBJ1-1; D gene: .; V gene: TRBV10-3; clone size: .; CDR3 protein: CAISASPGAAFF
CDR3 length: 13; J gene: TRBJ2-1; D gene: .; V gene: TRBV4-2; clone size: few; CDR3 protein: CASSQGGNNEQFF
CDR3 length: 14; J gene: TRBJ2-7; D gene: .; V gene: TRBV10-3; clone size: .; CDR3 protein: CAISESRGPYEQYF
CDR3 length: 15; J gene: TRBJ2-7; D gene: .; V gene: TRBV4-1; clone size: .; CDR3 protein: CASSQEPGAPDEQYF